The sequence of this T cell receptor beta chain was determined in a study of read filtering for tumor transcriptome and immune sequencing. Study details: TCR-mapped reads were about 3.5 to 11 million with IR-seq versus about 85 to 1,300 with RNA-seq. Whole-study results and caveats: IR-seq captured clonotypes deeper and more reliably than RNA-seq.

Sampling of bone marrow took place during active disease in every patient. This clonotype was counted ten times or more. Its antigen is currently unknown. Molecular barcoded adaptors covering alpha/delta and beta/gamma chains were used on about 0.4 ug RNA. TCRdb fed the reads into MiXCR, producing one record per CDR3 protein. The profile covers 100,000 to 150,000 distinct CDR3 sequences, with approximately 12% appearing a single time and 9.5% to 12% taken by the ten largest. The germline V and J ends were trimmed by 1 base and 8 bases, with 9 bases remaining between them. This CDR3 spans 13 amino acids.

The clonotype was recovered from a donor at least 40 years old with multiple myeloma. Sequences were obtained from a population of CD138-negative cells sorted from bone marrow. The V call is TRBV12-3 or TRBV12-4, the J call TRBJ2-1, with D perhaps TRBD1 or TRBD2 (6 bases each). The CDR3 DNA is TGTGCCAGCAGTTTAGAGAGGGGGGATGAGCAGTTCTTC. Amino acids: CASSLERGDEQFF.